The clone carrying this TCR beta chain has ten or more counts. Its antigen is unidentified. This sample is drawn from a study of early T cells in non-severe SARS-CoV-2 infection. Study in general: From unsorted whole blood, bulk RNA was sequenced, and the chains remained unpaired. Regarding the study as a whole: Clonotype matching in VDJdb favored anti-spike CD8 responses and did not capture private and CD4 specificities.

This CDR3 comprises 11 residues. Trimming shortened V by 1 base and J by 4 bases, and 4 bases separated the two germline ends. The germline gives CDR1 DFQATT, CDR2 SNEGSKA (reference sequence). Tagging with unique molecular identifiers was applied to individual cDNA molecules. Each CDR3 protein is one row after TCRdb ran MiXCR on the 5' RACE reads. The sample has about 26,000 distinct CDR3 sequences, almost 4.5% seen once. The sequencing input was whole blood. This clonotype was sampled from an adult who was a healthcare worker with PCR-confirmed SARS-CoV-2 infection or an uninfected control (not recorded which). V and J are TRBV20-1 and TRBJ2-5; D is undetermined. The CDR3 nucleotides read TGCAGTGCTAGAGCCCCAGAGACCCAGTACTTC. This translates into CSARAPETQYF.